The 17 T cell receptor beta chains below come from one sample, sequenced in a study of human T cells and chemical hapten exposure. TCRdb reanalysed the RACE reads using MiXCR and keeps one entry per CDR3 protein. The data hold about 71,000 distinct CDR3 sequences, with about 9.1% observed a single time. The time point here: patch test 1, 2 weeks after DPC sensitization. Noted treatment: therapeutic diphenylcyclopropenone sensitization with weekly scalp DPC. The sample consisted of whole blood, taken in connection with sensitization to the hapten diphenylcyclopropenone (DPC). The source is a woman in her thirties or forties with alopecia areata. Some clones in this sample may be carry-over from other donors' samples.

This clonotype was recorded many times. The genes are TRBV12-3 or TRBV12-4 and TRBJ1-4; possible D gene TRBD1, 5 bases. The CDR3 length is 14 residues. V was shortened by 6 bases and J by 8 bases, with 16 bases between the two germline ends. The CDR3 spells CASRGLRGGEKLFF. In nucleotides, the CDR3 is TGTGCCAGCAGGGGTTTGAGGGGAGGAGAAAAACTGTTTTTT.

This clonotype showed up many times. The V call is TRBV20-1, the J call TRBJ2-3; a weak D match, TRBD2 (5 bases). The CDR3 covers 11 residues. The germline gives CDR1 DFQATT, CDR2 SNEGSKA (reference sequence). Trimming pared 4 bases from V and 4 bases from J, leaving 6 bases between. In DNA, the CDR3 is TGCAGTGCTAACGGGGCAGATACGCAGTATTTT. Its protein product is CSANGADTQYF.

This clonotype was detected ten times or more. The V gene is TRBV20-1, the J gene TRBJ2-7, with 8 bases identical to TRBD1. V gave up 0 bases and J gave up 3 bases; unmatched junction bases: 10. Looked up from germline, CDR1 is DFQATT and CDR2 is SNEGSKA (reference sequence). This CDR3 is 16 amino acids long. The CDR3 reads CSARDTGQGHYYEQYF. CDR3 nucleotides: TGCAGTGCTAGAGATACTGGACAGGGCCATTACTACGAGCAGTACTTC.

This clonotype was found a few times. V gene TRBV29-1 combines with J gene TRBJ2-2; 7 bases fit TRBD1. The CDR3 is made up of 16 amino acids. The V gene end was trimmed by 3 bases and the J gene end by 0 bases; junction bases not matched to a gene: 7. CDR1 and CDR2 (germline): SQVTM, ANQGSEA. The CDR3 sequence is CSVDQGETSNTGELFF. The CDR3, as DNA: TGCAGCGTTGACCAGGGGGAAACTTCGAACACCGGGGAGCTGTTTTTT.

This chain connects TRBV7-2 to TRBJ2-1; D not resolved. In germline, CDR1 is SGHTA, CDR2 FQGNSA. Trimming pared 0 bases from V and 1 base from J, leaving 1 base between. The CDR3 covers 13 residues. For the CDR3, the DNA is TGTGCCAGCAGCTTAGCGTCCTACAATGAGCAGTTCTTC. Its protein is CASSLASYNEQFF.

The chain combines TRBV12-3 or TRBV12-4 with TRBJ2-2; 9 nucleotides align to TRBD2. V shed 4 bases and J 6 bases; nucleotides not matched to a gene: 9. The CDR3 contains 16 residues. The CDR3 sequence: CASSSRLAAKAGELFF. For the CDR3, the DNA is TGTGCCAGCAGTTCCAGACTAGCGGCAAAGGCCGGGGAGCTGTTTTTT.

This clonotype was seen a handful of times. The rearrangement links TRBV3-1 to TRBJ2-1; weak D call: TRBD1 (6 bases). The germline V gene has CDR1 LGHDT and CDR2 YNNKEL (reference sequence). Trimming removed 7 bases at V and 0 bases at J, with 13 bases between. CDR3 length: 15 amino acids. The CDR3 DNA reads as TGTGCCAGCACTGTAGGGGGAAGCTCCTACAATGAGCAGTTCTTC. It encodes CASTVGGSSYNEQFF.

Many counts were recorded for this clonotype. The V call is TRBV9, the J call TRBJ2-2; D gene uncertain. Looked up from germline, CDR1 is SGDLS and CDR2 is YYNGEE. CDR3 length equals 13 residues. Trimming stripped 0 bases from V and 7 bases from J, with 7 bases between. The CDR3 DNA is TGTGCCAGCAGCGTAGGGCCTTTCGGGGAGCTGTTTTTT. Encoded protein: CASSVGPFGELFF.

This clonotype was observed many times. This chain uses TRBV25-1 with TRBJ1-2, with D unresolved. Looked up from germline, CDR1 is MGHDK and CDR2 is SYGVNS. The CDR3 contains 15 residues. The V end lost 5 bases, the J end lost 4 bases, and 17 bases lay between the germline ends. The CDR3 nucleotides read TGTGCCAGCAGTCCTTCATCCGGGCTCGGCTATGGCTACACCTTC. This codes for CASSPSSGLGYGYTF.

This clonotype appeared many times. The chain is built from TRBV13 and TRBJ2-7; tentatively, D is TRBD2 (6 bases). The CDR3 runs 15 residues. The germline V gene has CDR1 PRHDT and CDR2 FYEKMQ (reference sequence). Trimming took off 0 bases at V and 5 bases at J, with 14 bases between the two ends. In nucleotides, the CDR3 is TGTGCCAGCAGCTTAGGGACTAGGGATATTAACGAGCAGTACTTC. This sequence encodes CASSLGTRDINEQYF.

This clonotype was recorded at least ten times. The gene calls are TRBV7-6 and TRBJ2-7; D is unresolved. The CDR3 runs to 13 residues. Per the germline V gene, CDR1 is SGHVS and CDR2 is FNYEAQ. Trimming shortened V by 5 bases and J by 6 bases, and 14 bases separated the two germline ends. The CDR3 DNA sequence: TGTGCCAGCAGCACCCCCCAAGGCGCCGAGCAGTACTTC. This encodes CASSTPQGAEQYF.

This clonotype was found a few times. V and J are TRBV5-1 and TRBJ2-7; tentatively, D is TRBD1 (6 bases). The CDR3 is made up of 13 amino acids. Per germline, CDR1 SGHRS and CDR2 YFSETQ. V lost 4 bases and J lost 3, with 11 bases in between. The CDR3 nucleotides read TGCGCCAGCAGCCTCTCAGGGGTCTACGAGCAGTACTTC. Its translation is CASSLSGVYEQYF. The complete variable domain, with remaining parts taken from reference TRBV5-1 and TRBJ2-7, reads KAGVTQTPRYLIKTRGQQVTLSCSPISGHRSVSWYQQTPGQGLQFLFEYFSETQRNKGNFPGRFSGRQFSNSRSEMNVSTLELGDSALYLCASSLSGVYEQYFGPGTRLTVT.

The genes are TRBV28 and TRBJ1-4; D is unclear. In germline, CDR1 is MDHEN, CDR2 SYDVKM. The V end lost 2 bases, the J end lost 6 bases, and 13 bases lay between the germline ends. The CDR3 consists of 15 residues. In DNA, the CDR3 is TGTGCCAGCAGTTTAATCGGGTTTGGGGATGAAAAACTGTTTTTT. Translation gives CASSLIGFGDEKLFF.

This chain joins TRBV27 and TRBJ2-7, with TRBD2 matching 11 bases. V was pared by 5 bases and J by 6 bases, with 6 bases of the junction left unmatched. CDR1 and CDR2 from the germline V gene are MNHEY and SMNVEV (reference sequence). The CDR3 has 14 residues. CDR3 sequence (DNA): TGTGCCAGCAGTCCCCGGCTAGCGGGGGGCGAGCAGTACTTC. It yields the protein CASSPRLAGGEQYF.

The sample holds a few counts of this clonotype. This rearrangement joins TRBV7-2 to TRBJ2-3; 8 nucleotides match TRBD2. Germline lookup yields CDR1 SGHTA and CDR2 FQGNSA. The CDR3 contains 14 residues. V trimming: 1 base; J trimming: 14 bases; junction bases outside the gene matches: 11. DNA for the CDR3: TGTGCCAGCAGCTTAGGAGTGTTCGGGACTAGGACGTATTTT. This gives the protein CASSLGVFGTRTYF.

This clonotype showed up many times. This rearrangement joins TRBV24-1 to TRBJ1-5; D gene uncertain. Germline-derived CDR1 and CDR2 are KGHDR and SFDVKD. The length of the CDR3 is 13 residues. Between the trimmed V and J ends, which lost 12 bases and 1 base, there was a span of 12 bases. CDR3 in amino acids: CAAGLISNQPQHF. The CDR3 DNA follows: TGTGCCGCAGGACTGATAAGCAATCAGCCCCAGCATTTT.

This clonotype appeared many times. The chain couples TRBV11-2 to TRBJ1-4; D unresolved. Germline V gene sequence: CDR1 SGHAT, CDR2 FQNNGV. V gave up 3 bases and J gave up 0 bases, with 8 bases separating them. The CDR3 runs to 15 residues. The CDR3 region is CASSLGSATNEKLFF. The CDR3 DNA sequence: TGTGCCAGCAGCTTGGGGTCCGCAACTAATGAAAAACTGTTTTTT.